Presented here are 25 T cell receptor beta chains from one specimen sequenced in a study of shared clonotypes between healthy human individuals. Sequencing used immunoSEQ multiplex PCR; TCRdb keeps in-frame clones, though not all of them. This table has about 2.4 million clones, roughly 93% appearing once. The sample was naive CD4+ T cells from PBMCs. The sample's subset: CD45RA+ positively selected. The receptor source for this set is a man between 18 and 35 years old in good health. Some clones in this sample may be carry-over from other donors' samples.

The chain recombines TRBV2 with TRBJ1-1; D is possibly TRBD1 (5 bases). Germline V gene sequence: CDR1 SNHLY, CDR2 FYNNEI. Trimming took off 7 bases at V and 4 bases at J, with 13 bases between the two ends. The CDR3 sequence is 13 residues long. DNA of the CDR3: TGTGCCAGCATAACAGGAGGCGGCACTGAAGCTTTCTTT. It yields the protein CASITGGGTEAFF. The full variable domain, with the rest looked up from reference TRBV2 and TRBJ1-1, is EPEVTQTPSHQVTQMGQEVILRCVPISNHLYFYWYRQILGQKVEFLVSFYNNEISEKSEIFDDQFSVERPDGSNFTLKIRSTKLEDSAMYFCASITGGGTEAFFGQGTRLTVV.

The gene calls are TRBV6-1 and TRBJ1-5; TRBD1 is a possible D gene (5 bases). V was trimmed by 3 bases and J by 9 bases, leaving 9 bases between them. This CDR3 has 12 amino acids. Germline V CDR1 and CDR2: MNHNS, SASEGT. CDR3 sequence: CASSDPRGPQHF. CDR3 coding DNA: TGTGCCAGCAGTGACCCGAGGGGGCCCCAGCATTTT.

The gene calls are TRBV28 and TRBJ2-1; TRBD2 aligns across 12 bases. J was trimmed by 1 base and V by 9 bases; bases with no gene match: 13. Germline CDR1 is MDHEN and CDR2 is SYDVKM. CDR3 length: 18 amino acids. CDR3 nucleotides: TGTGCCAGTATTTCTAGCGGGAGGGCCGGTGGGTCCTACAATGAGCAGTTCTTC. Its translation is CASISSGRAGGSYNEQFF.

As to this clone: The sample contains more than one DNA sequence encoding this CDR3. V and J are TRBV5-1 and TRBJ2-3, with D perhaps matching TRBD1 (6 bases). CDR1 is SGHRS, CDR2 YFSETQ, per germline. V was shortened by 2 bases and J by 3 bases, with 10 bases between the two germline ends. The CDR3 totals 14 residues. The CDR3 bases are TGCGCCAGCAGCTTTGGACAGAATACAGATACGCAGTATTTT. Amino acids: CASSFGQNTDTQYF. Drawing the rest from reference TRBV5-1 and TRBJ2-3, the complete variable domain is KAGVTQTPRYLIKTRGQQVTLSCSPISGHRSVSWYQQTPGQGLQFLFEYFSETQRNKGNFPGRFSGRQFSNSRSEMNVSTLELGDSALYLCASSFGQNTDTQYFGPGTRLTVL.

Details on this clone: This CDR3 is also generated by other DNA sequences in the sample. The gene calls are TRBV5-1 and TRBJ2-2; D call uncertain. CDR1 is SGHRS and CDR2 is YFSETQ in the germline V gene. CDR3 length equals 13 residues. Trimming pared 0 bases from V and 8 bases from J, leaving 8 bases between. This CDR3 reads CASSLGPLGELFF. CDR3 DNA sequence: TGCGCCAGCAGCTTGGGACCTCTTGGGGAGCTGTTTTTT.

The chain recombines TRBV7-7 with TRBJ2-7; the D is unclear. V was cut by 7 bases and J by 2 bases, with 21 bases left in between. CDR3 size: 16 residues. CDR1 SSHAT and CDR2 FNYEAQ come from the germline V gene (reference sequence). CDR3 nucleotides: TGTGCCAGCACAATCCCCCGGCTCCCAATTGCCTACGAGCAGTACTTC. As protein: CASTIPRLPIAYEQYF. Full variable domain (rest looked up from reference TRBV7-7 and TRBJ2-7): GAGVSQSPRYKVTKRGQDVTLRCDPISSHATLYWYQQALGQGPEFLTYFNYEAQPDKSGLPSDRFSAERPEGSISTLTIQRTEQRDSAMYRCASTIPRLPIAYEQYFGPGTRLTVT.

The chain employs TRBV7-9 and TRBJ1-6; 7 nucleotides match TRBD1. Germline V gene data show CDR1 as SEHNR and CDR2 as FQNEAQ (reference sequence). The CDR3 is 14 amino acids. V lost 5 bases to trimming and J lost 7 bases; unmatched junction nucleotides: 5. CDR3 amino acids: CASSRDSRNSPLHF. CDR3 sequence (DNA): TGTGCCAGCAGCCGGGACAGTAGGAATTCACCCCTCCACTTT.

The chain combines TRBV27 with TRBJ2-7, with D perhaps TRBD2 (5 bases). V dropped 6 bases and J dropped 6 bases, with 27 bases sitting between them. This CDR3 region has 17 residues. Germline CDR1 MNHEY, CDR2 SMNVEV (reference sequence). CDR3 amino acids: CASSPTPPRGFVREQYF. The CDR3 DNA follows: TGTGCCAGCAGCCCTACTCCCCCGCGCGGGTTTGTGCGCGAGCAGTACTTC.

The rearrangement uses TRBV7-2 and TRBJ2-3; TRBD2 matches at 7 bases. The germline gives CDR1 SGHTA, CDR2 FQGNSA. This CDR3 is built from 14 residues. V shed 5 bases and J 2 bases; nucleotides not matched to a gene: 4. CDR3 DNA: TGTGCCAGCAGCACGGGACTATCCACAGATACGCAGTATTTT. Protein: CASSTGLSTDTQYF. The complete variable domain, with remaining parts taken from reference TRBV7-2 and TRBJ2-3, reads GAGVSQSPSNKVTEKGKDVELRCDPISGHTALYWYRQSLGQGLEFLIYFQGNSAPDKSGLPSDRFSAERTGGSVSTLTIQRTQQEDSAVYLCASSTGLSTDTQYFGPGTRLTVL.

Of note for this clone: Other DNA sequences from this sample encode an identical CDR3 as well. This chain uses TRBV28 with TRBJ2-7, with D perhaps TRBD1 (6 bases). Trimming cost V 6 bases and J 1 base, with 10 bases left between them. The CDR3 loop spans 13 amino acids. In germline, CDR1 is MDHEN, CDR2 SYDVKM. CDR3 sequence reads: CASRRTVSYEQYF. In nucleotides, the CDR3 is TGTGCCAGCAGAAGGACAGTTTCCTACGAGCAGTACTTC.

The chain has TRBV2 and TRBJ1-3; D gene ambiguous. V gave up 2 bases and J gave up 0 bases, with 11 bases separating them. Germline V gene data show CDR1 as SNHLY and CDR2 as FYNNEI. CDR3 length: 16 amino acids. The CDR3 protein is CASSEKASYSGNTIYF. The CDR3 DNA follows: TGTGCCAGCAGTGAAAAGGCCAGCTACTCTGGAAACACCATATATTTT.

This clone appeared a few times. CDR3 region: CATKYTGTGGGSNQPQHF. The CDR3 DNA reads as TGTGCCACCAAGTACACCGGGACAGGGGGCGGAAGCAATCAGCCCCAGCATTTT. V is TRBV15 and J is TRBJ1-5, with 12 bases that match TRBD1. V shed 7 bases and J 1 base; nucleotides not matched to a gene: 11. Germline lookup yields CDR1 LNHNV and CDR2 YYDKDF (reference sequence). The CDR3 is 18 residues long. The full variable domain, completed using reference TRBV15 and TRBJ1-5, is DAMVIQNPRYQVTQFGKPVTLSCSQTLNHNVMYWYQQKSSQAPKLLFHYYDKDFNNEADTPDNFQSRRPNTSFCFLDIRSPGLGDTAMYLCATKYTGTGGGSNQPQHFGDGTRLSIL.

The rearrangement links TRBV10-2 to TRBJ1-2; 7 bases line up with TRBD1. Unmatched junction bases numbered 16, after V lost 6 bases and J lost 6 bases. Germline loops: CDR1 WSHSY, CDR2 SAAADI. The CDR3 totals 16 residues. The CDR3 is CASSQKLQDRTHGYTF. Here the CDR3 DNA reads TGCGCCAGCAGCCAGAAATTACAGGACAGGACCCATGGCTACACCTTC.

The chain joins TRBV5-6 to TRBJ2-2; D unclear. In germline, CDR1 is SGHDT, CDR2 YYEEEE. Trimming left V 4 bases short and J 9 bases short, with 10 bases between. The CDR3 consists of 12 residues. CDR3 region: CASSVMRRELFF. The CDR3 nucleotides read TGTGCCAGCAGCGTCATGCGACGGGAGCTGTTTTTT.

V usage is TRBV28 and J usage is TRBJ2-5, with 7 positions matching TRBD1. With 3 bases clipped from V and 5 bases from J, the junction kept 18 bases outside the gene matches. The CDR3 length is 18 residues. Germline-derived CDR1 and CDR2 are MDHEN and SYDVKM. The DNA for the CDR3 is TGTGCCAGCAGTTTCCTTCGTAGGGGGCTGAGTGAGCAGGAGACCCAGTACTTC. This sequence encodes CASSFLRRGLSEQETQYF.

J is TRBJ2-2 and V is TRBV7-2; 10 nucleotides align to TRBD2. The CDR3 contains 16 residues. The trim removed 7 bases at V and 6 bases at J, leaving 11 bases unmatched. The germline CDR1 and CDR2 sequences are SGHTA and FQGNSA. The CDR3 here is CASTPRSGRAPGELFF. Written as DNA, the CDR3 is TGTGCCAGCACCCCCCGAAGCGGGAGGGCCCCCGGGGAGCTGTTTTTT.

This sequence joins TRBV5-1 and TRBJ2-7, with 11 positions matching TRBD2. Germline lookup yields CDR1 SGHRS and CDR2 YFSETQ. Germline trimming cut 9 bases from V and 8 bases from J; bases unmatched to any gene: 13. The CDR3 loop spans 14 amino acids. For the CDR3, the DNA is TGCGCCACCAAAGGGACTAGCGGAGGGCAGCAGCAGTACTTC. This gives the protein CATKGTSGGQQQYF.

A remark on this clone: This sample also contains other DNA sequences that code for the same CDR3. The rearrangement joins TRBV19 to TRBJ2-2; D is unclear. This CDR3 region has 13 residues. In germline, CDR1 is LNHDA, CDR2 SQIVND (reference sequence). Trimming stripped 1 base from V and 5 bases from J, with 5 bases between. CDR3 protein: CASSIVGTGELFF. In DNA, the CDR3 is TGTGCCAGTAGTATAGTCGGAACCGGGGAGCTGTTTTTT.

The CDR3 loop is CASSRAQGIGELFF. The CDR3, as DNA: TGCGCCAGCAGCCGGGCCCAGGGAATCGGGGAGCTGTTTTTT. The chain has TRBV5-1 and TRBJ2-2; possible D gene TRBD1, 5 bases. The CDR3 is 14 residues long. The germline V gene has CDR1 SGHRS and CDR2 YFSETQ. The ends were cut back, 4 bases at V and 7 bases at J, with 14 bases in the middle.

Here the CDR3 reads CASSQDQREFEKLFF. CDR3 sequence (DNA): TGCGCCAGCAGCCAAGATCAGAGGGAGTTTGAAAAACTGTTTTTT. This chain joins TRBV4-1 and TRBJ1-4; D is uncertain. The CDR3 is made up of 15 amino acids. Germline V lookup: CDR1 MGHRA, CDR2 YSYEKL. Trimming left V 0 bases short and J 7 bases short, with 12 bases between.

The chain combines TRBV5-1 with TRBJ2-3, with D perhaps TRBD1 (6 bases). Deletions cut 4 bases from V and 2 bases from J, with 17 bases between. The germline V gene encodes CDR1 SGHRS and CDR2 YFSETQ. There are 16 residues in the CDR3. CDR3 DNA sequence: TGCGCCAGCAGCCCCGTGGGCAGGGGCTCCACAGATACGCAGTATTTT. It specifies CASSPVGRGSTDTQYF.

This clone has only a few counts. This chain joins TRBV28 and TRBJ1-1; D is ambiguous. Germline V gene lookup returns CDR1 MDHEN and CDR2 SYDVKM. V was clipped by 2 bases and J by 5 bases, with 3 bases between them. CDR3 length: 11 residues. CDR3 in amino acids: CASSLMTEAFF. As DNA, the CDR3 is TGTGCCAGCAGTTTAATGACTGAAGCTTTCTTT.

The V and J genes are TRBV5-1 and TRBJ2-7; the match to TRBD1 covers 7 bases. The CDR3 loop spans 16 amino acids. J gave up 0 bases and V 3 bases, and 9 bases lay outside the gene matches. CDR1 and CDR2 from the germline V gene are SGHRS and YFSETQ. The DNA for the CDR3 is TGCGCCAGCAGCTCTACCAGACAGGGACCCTCCTACGAGCAGTACTTC. Its translation is CASSSTRQGPSYEQYF.

This clone was counted ten times or more. The V and J genes are TRBV6-6 and TRBJ2-7; D gene uncertain. The CDR3 runs to 15 residues. Deletions cut 4 bases from V and 6 bases from J, with 19 bases between. Germline assignment: CDR1 MNHNY and CDR2 SVGAGI (reference sequence). CDR3 sequence: CASSFSGTGTGEQYF. CDR3 bases: TGTGCCAGCAGTTTCTCGGGTACTGGAACGGGCGAGCAGTACTTC.

The chain links TRBV28 to TRBJ2-3; D gene unclear. From germline, CDR1 is MDHEN and CDR2 SYDVKM. The CDR3 is made up of 14 amino acids. V lost 6 bases to trimming and J lost 0 bases, with 10 bases between them. CDR3 region: CASRLPGSTDTQYF. In DNA, the CDR3 is TGTGCCAGCAGATTACCCGGGAGCACAGATACGCAGTATTTT.